Presented here are 10 T cell receptor beta chains from one specimen sequenced in a study of blood T cell repertoires in COVID-19. Here immunoSEQ multiplex PCR was the method, and the copy in TCRdb shows in-frame clones only, minus some. The sample lists 200,000 or so clones; around 84% were seen once. Source material: peripheral blood. The receptors were gathered from a man aged 45-65 years with acute or convalescent COVID-19.

The chain couples TRBV6-5 to TRBJ1-3; weak D call: TRBD1 (5 bases). This CDR3 region has 14 residues. In germline, CDR1 is MNHEY, CDR2 SVGAGI. The germline V and J ends were trimmed by 5 bases and 0 bases, with 8 bases remaining between them. The CDR3 DNA reads TGTGCCAGCAGTAAGGGGTACTCTGGAAACACCATATATTTT. Translation gives CASSKGYSGNTIYF.

The chain combines TRBV11-2 with TRBJ2-6, with D uncertain. The ends were cut back, 4 bases at V and 6 bases at J, with 13 bases in the middle. Germline CDR1 is SGHAT and CDR2 is FQNNGV. CDR3 size: 15 residues. The CDR3 is CASSSGLLSANVLTF. The CDR3 DNA reads as TGTGCCAGCAGCTCTGGCCTCCTTTCGGCCAACGTCCTGACTTTC.

CDR3 residues: CASSKQGAGLHSPLHF. The CDR3 DNA follows: TGTGCCAGCAGCAAACAGGGGGCCGGATTACATTCACCCCTCCACTTT. The gene calls are TRBV21-1 and TRBJ1-6; the D call TRBD1 from the table was never checked on the DNA. TRBV21-1 is reported as a pseudogene. This CDR3 region has 16 residues.

This chain connects TRBV25-1 to TRBJ1-4, with a tentative D call TRBD1 (5 bases). V lost 3 bases and J 0 bases, leaving 11 bases between the germline ends. Germline V lookup: CDR1 MGHDK, CDR2 SYGVNS. This CDR3 has 16 residues. The CDR3 reads CASSDWSGATNEKLFF. DNA for the CDR3: TGTGCCAGCAGTGACTGGTCGGGGGCAACTAATGAAAAACTGTTTTTT. Using reference TRBV25-1 and TRBJ1-4 for the parts outside the CDR3, the full variable domain is EADIYQTPRYLVIGTGKKITLECSQTMGHDKMYWYQQDPGMELHLIHYSYGVNSTEKGDLSSESTVSRIRTEHFPLTLESARPSHTSQYLCASSDWSGATNEKLFFGSGTQLSVL.

This clone was recorded once. This rearrangement joins TRBV7-9 to TRBJ1-1; D uncertain. Trimming took 1 base from V and 7 from J, leaving 7 bases between them. This CDR3 has 12 amino acids. Looked up from germline, CDR1 is SEHNR and CDR2 is FQNEAQ (reference sequence). Here the CDR3 reads CASSLVGSEAFF. CDR3 coding DNA: TGTGCCAGCAGCTTAGTTGGCAGTGAAGCTTTCTTT.

The rearrangement joins TRBV19 to TRBJ2-7; maybe TRBD1 (6 bases). Between the trimmed V and J ends, which lost 1 base and 4 bases, there was a span of 11 bases. Germline V gene sequence: CDR1 LNHDA, CDR2 SQIVND (reference sequence). This CDR3 region has 14 residues. The CDR3 region has the DNA TGTGCCAGTAGTATAGCCGGGACACCGTACGAGCAGTACTTC. Translating gives CASSIAGTPYEQYF.

This chain connects TRBV30 to TRBJ1-5; tentative D call: TRBD1 (6 bases). Deletions cut 3 bases from V and 0 bases from J, with 15 bases between. The CDR3 loop spans 16 amino acids. CDR1 and CDR2 from the germline V gene are GTSNPN and SVGIG (reference sequence). The CDR3 nucleotides read TGTGCCTGGAGGACCTCAGGGGCCGGTAGCAATCAGCCCCAGCATTTT. Translation: CAWRTSGAGSNQPQHF.

The rearrangement links TRBV6-4 to TRBJ2-1, with TRBD2 matching over 10 bases. The ends lost 8 bases at V and 6 bases at J; junction bases unmatched: 10. CDR1 MRHNA and CDR2 SNTAGT come from the germline V gene. The CDR3 totals 15 residues. This chain's CDR3 is CASSLGSGGVNEQFF. The CDR3 region has the DNA TGTGCCAGCTCCCTAGGGAGCGGGGGGGTCAATGAGCAGTTCTTC.

This sequence joins TRBV5-1 and TRBJ1-1; 10 nucleotides agree with TRBD1. From germline, CDR1 is SGHRS and CDR2 YFSETQ. The CDR3 totals 13 residues. V lost 4 bases and J lost 10; bases outside the gene matches: 7. The CDR3 sequence: CASSTGQGHGAFF. The CDR3 nucleotides read TGCGCCAGCAGCACGGGACAGGGGCATGGAGCTTTCTTT.

The V and J genes are TRBV19 and TRBJ1-4, with a weak D call TRBD1 (6 bases). Trimming took off 7 bases at V and 0 bases at J, with 12 bases between the two ends. There are 15 residues in the CDR3. The V gene's germline CDR1 is LNHDA and CDR2 SQIVND (reference sequence). The CDR3 nucleotides read TGTGCCAGTATAAGTCGGACAGCAACTAATGAAAAACTGTTTTTT. Translation gives CASISRTATNEKLFF.